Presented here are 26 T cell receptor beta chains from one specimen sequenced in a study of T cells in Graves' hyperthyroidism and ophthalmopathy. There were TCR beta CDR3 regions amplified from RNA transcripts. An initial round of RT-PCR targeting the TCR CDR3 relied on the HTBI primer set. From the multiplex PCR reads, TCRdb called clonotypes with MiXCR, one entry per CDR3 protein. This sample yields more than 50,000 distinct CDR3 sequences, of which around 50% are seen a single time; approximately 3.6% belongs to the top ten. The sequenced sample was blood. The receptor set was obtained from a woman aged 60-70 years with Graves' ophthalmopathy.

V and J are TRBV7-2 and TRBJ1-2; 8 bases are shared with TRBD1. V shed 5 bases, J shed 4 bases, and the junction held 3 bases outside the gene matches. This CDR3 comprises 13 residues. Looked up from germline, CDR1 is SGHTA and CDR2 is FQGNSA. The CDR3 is CASSVDRVYGYTF. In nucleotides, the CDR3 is TGTGCCAGCAGCGTGGACAGGGTCTATGGCTACACCTTC.

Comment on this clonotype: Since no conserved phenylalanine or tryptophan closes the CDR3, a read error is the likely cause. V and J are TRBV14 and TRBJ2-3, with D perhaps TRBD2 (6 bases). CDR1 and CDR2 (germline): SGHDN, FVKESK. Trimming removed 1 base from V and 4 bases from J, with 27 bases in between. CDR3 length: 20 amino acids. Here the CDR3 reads CASSQGGSSSWRLGADTQYL. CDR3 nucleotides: TGTGCCAGCAGCCAAGGGGGCAGTAGCAGTTGGCGACTAGGCGCAGATACGCAGTATCTT.

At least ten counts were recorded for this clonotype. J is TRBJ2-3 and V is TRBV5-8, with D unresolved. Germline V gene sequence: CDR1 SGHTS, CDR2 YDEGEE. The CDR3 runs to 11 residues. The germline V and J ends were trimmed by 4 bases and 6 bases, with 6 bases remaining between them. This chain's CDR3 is CASSQADTQYF. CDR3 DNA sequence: TGTGCCAGCAGCCAGGCGGATACGCAGTATTTT.

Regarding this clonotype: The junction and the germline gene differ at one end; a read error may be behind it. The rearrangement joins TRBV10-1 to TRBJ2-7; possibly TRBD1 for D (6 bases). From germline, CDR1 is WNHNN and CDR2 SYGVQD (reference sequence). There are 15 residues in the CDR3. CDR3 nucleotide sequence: TGTGCCAGCACCGACAGGCCGCCAAATCCCTACGAGCAGTACTTC. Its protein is CASTDRPPNPYEQYF.

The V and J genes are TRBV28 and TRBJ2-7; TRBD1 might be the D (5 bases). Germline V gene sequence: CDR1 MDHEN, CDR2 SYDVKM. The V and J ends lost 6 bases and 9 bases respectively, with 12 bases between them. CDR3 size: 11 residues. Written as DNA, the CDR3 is TGTGCCAGCAGGATAACAGGTCGGCAGTACTTC. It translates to CASRITGRQYF.

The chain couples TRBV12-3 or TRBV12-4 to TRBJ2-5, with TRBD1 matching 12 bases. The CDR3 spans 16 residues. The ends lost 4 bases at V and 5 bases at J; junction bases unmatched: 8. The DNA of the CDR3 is TGTGCCAGCAGTTCGCCCGGGACAGGGGGCTACGAGACCCAGTACTTC. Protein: CASSSPGTGGYETQYF.

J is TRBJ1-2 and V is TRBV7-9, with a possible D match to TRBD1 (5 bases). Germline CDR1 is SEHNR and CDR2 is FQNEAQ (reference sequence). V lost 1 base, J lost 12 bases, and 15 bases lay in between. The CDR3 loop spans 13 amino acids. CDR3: CASSLGQSAGNTF. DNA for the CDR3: TGTGCCAGCAGCTTAGGACAGTCGGCTGGAAACACCTTC.

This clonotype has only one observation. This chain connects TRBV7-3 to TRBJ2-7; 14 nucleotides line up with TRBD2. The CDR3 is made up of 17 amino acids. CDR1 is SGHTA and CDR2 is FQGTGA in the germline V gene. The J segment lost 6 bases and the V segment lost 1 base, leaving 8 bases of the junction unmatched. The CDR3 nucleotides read TGTGCCAGCAGCTTAAGTAGTACGGGACTAGCGGGAGCCGAGCAGTACTTC. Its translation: CASSLSSTGLAGAEQYF.

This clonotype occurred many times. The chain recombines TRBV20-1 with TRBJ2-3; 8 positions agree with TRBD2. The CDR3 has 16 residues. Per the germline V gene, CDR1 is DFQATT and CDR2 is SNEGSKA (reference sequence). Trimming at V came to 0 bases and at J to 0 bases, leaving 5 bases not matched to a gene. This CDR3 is CSARDSQRGSTDTQYF. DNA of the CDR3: TGCAGTGCTAGAGATAGTCAGCGGGGGAGCACAGATACGCAGTATTTT.

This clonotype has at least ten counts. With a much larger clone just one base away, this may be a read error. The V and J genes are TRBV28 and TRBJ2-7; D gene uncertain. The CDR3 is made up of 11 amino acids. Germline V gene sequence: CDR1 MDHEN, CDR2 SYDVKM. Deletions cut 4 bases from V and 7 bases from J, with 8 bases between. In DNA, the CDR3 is TGTGCCAGCAGTTCTGTGGGGGAGCAGTACTTC. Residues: CASSSVGEQYF.

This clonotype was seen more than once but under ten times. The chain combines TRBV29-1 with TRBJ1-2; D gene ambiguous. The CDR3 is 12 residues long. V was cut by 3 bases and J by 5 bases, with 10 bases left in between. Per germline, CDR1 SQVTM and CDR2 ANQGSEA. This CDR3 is CSVETLAYGYTF. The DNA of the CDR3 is TGCAGCGTTGAGACTCTGGCGTATGGCTACACCTTC.

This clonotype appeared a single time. In nucleotides, the CDR3 is TGTGCCAGCAGCTTAGAAGGGACTAGCGGGAGCTCCAGGCAGTACTTC. It encodes CASSLEGTSGSSRQYF. The chain uses TRBV7-2 and TRBJ2-7; TRBD2 matches 14 bases. This CDR3 region has 16 residues. V dropped 1 base and J dropped 9; count of bases not matched to a gene: 8. Per germline, CDR1 SGHTA and CDR2 FQGNSA.

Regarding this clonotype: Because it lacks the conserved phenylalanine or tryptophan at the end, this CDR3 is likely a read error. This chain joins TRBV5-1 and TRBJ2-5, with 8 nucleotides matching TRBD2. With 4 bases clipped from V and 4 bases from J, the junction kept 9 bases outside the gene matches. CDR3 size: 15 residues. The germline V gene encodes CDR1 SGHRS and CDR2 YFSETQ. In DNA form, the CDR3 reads TGCGCCAGCAGCAAAGGACTAGCCGGTGGAGAGACCCAGTACTGC. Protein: CASSKGLAGGETQYC.

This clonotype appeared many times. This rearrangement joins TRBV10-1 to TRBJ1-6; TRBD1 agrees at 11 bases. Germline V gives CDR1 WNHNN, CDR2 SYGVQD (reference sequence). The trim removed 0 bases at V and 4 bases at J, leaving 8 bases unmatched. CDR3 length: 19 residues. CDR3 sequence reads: CASSESPGQGDFYNSPLHF. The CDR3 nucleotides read TGCGCCAGCAGTGAGTCCCCGGGACAGGGGGATTTTTATAATTCACCCCTCCACTTT.

The CDR3 region has the DNA TGTGCCACCAGTGATTTGCCCAGCGGGATAGGAGTAAATGAGCAGTTCTTC. Translation gives CATSDLPSGIGVNEQFF. The chain combines TRBV24-1 with TRBJ2-1; TRBD2 matches at 7 bases. After removal of 0 bases from V and 7 bases from J, the junction contained 11 bases not matched to a gene. This CDR3 is 17 amino acids long. Per the germline V gene, CDR1 is KGHDR and CDR2 is SFDVKD.

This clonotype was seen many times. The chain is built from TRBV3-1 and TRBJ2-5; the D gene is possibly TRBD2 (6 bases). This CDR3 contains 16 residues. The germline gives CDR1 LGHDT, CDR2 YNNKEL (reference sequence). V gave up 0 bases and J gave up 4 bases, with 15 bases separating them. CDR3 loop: CASSQDPAGRGETQYF. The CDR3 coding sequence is TGTGCCAGCAGCCAAGACCCGGCAGGGCGGGGAGAGACCCAGTACTTC.

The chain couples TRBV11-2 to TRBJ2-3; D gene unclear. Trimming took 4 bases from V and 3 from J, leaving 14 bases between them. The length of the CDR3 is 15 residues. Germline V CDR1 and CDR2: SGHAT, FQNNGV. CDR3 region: CASSSPSKGTDTQYF. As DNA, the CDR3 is TGTGCCAGCAGCTCCCCCAGCAAGGGAACAGATACGCAGTATTTT.

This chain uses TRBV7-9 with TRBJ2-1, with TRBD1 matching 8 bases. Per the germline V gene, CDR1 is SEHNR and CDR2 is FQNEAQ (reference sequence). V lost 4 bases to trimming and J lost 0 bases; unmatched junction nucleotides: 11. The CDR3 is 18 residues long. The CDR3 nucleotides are TGTGCCAGCAGCTCGATACCCAGGGGGCAGGGCTCCTACAATGAGCAGTTCTTC. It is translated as CASSSIPRGQGSYNEQFF.

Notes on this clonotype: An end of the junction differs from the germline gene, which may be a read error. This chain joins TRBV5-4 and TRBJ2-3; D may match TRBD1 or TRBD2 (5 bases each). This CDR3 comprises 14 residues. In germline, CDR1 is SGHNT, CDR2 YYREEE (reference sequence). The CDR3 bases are TGTGCCACCAGCGCATCGAGGGGAAAAGATACGCGGTATTTT. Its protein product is CATSASRGKDTRYF.

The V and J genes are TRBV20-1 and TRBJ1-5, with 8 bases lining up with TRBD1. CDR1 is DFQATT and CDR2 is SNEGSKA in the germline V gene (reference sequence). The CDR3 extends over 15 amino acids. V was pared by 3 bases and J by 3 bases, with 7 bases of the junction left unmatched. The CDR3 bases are TGCAGTGCTAGGGGAGGACAGGGCTACAATCAGCCCCAGCATTTT. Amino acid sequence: CSARGGQGYNQPQHF.

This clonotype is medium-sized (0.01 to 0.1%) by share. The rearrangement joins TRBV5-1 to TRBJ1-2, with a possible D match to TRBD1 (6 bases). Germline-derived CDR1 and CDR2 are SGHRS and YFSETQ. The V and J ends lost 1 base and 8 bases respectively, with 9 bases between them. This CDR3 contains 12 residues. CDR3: CASSLWDTGYTF. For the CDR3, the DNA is TGCGCCAGCAGCTTGTGGGACACAGGCTACACCTTC.

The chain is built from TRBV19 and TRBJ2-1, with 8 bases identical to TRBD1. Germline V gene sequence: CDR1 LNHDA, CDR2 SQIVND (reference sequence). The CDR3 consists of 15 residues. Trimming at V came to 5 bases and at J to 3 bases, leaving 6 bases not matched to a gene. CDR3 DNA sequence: TGTGCCAGTAGTCGGCGGACAGGGAACTACAATGAGCAGTTCTTC. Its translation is CASSRRTGNYNEQFF.

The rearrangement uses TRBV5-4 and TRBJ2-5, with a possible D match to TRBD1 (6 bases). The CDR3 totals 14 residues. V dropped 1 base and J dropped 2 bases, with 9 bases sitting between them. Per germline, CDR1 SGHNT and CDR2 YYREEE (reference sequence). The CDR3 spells CASSLTGQQETQYF. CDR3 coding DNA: TGTGCCAGCAGCTTGACAGGGCAGCAAGAGACCCAGTACTTC.

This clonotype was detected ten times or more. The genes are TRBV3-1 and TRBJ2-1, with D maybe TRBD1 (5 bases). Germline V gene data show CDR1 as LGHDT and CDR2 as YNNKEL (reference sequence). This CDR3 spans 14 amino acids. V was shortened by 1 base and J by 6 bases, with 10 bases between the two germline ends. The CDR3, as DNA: TGTGCCAGCAGCCAAGGGGGCTCCGTCAATGAGCAGTTCTTC. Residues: CASSQGGSVNEQFF.

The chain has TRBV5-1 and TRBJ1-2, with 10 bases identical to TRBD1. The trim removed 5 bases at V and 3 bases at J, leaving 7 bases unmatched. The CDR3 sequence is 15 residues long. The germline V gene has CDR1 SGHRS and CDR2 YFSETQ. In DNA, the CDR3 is TGCGCCAGCAGGACGGGACAGGGGATTTACTATGGCTACACCTTC. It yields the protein CASRTGQGIYYGYTF.

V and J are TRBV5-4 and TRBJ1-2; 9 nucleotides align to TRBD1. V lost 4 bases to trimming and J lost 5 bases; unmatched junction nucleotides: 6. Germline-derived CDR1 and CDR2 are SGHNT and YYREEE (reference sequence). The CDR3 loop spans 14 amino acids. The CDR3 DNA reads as TGTGCCAGCAGCCCAGGGACAGGGCATTATGGCTACACCTTC. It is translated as CASSPGTGHYGYTF.